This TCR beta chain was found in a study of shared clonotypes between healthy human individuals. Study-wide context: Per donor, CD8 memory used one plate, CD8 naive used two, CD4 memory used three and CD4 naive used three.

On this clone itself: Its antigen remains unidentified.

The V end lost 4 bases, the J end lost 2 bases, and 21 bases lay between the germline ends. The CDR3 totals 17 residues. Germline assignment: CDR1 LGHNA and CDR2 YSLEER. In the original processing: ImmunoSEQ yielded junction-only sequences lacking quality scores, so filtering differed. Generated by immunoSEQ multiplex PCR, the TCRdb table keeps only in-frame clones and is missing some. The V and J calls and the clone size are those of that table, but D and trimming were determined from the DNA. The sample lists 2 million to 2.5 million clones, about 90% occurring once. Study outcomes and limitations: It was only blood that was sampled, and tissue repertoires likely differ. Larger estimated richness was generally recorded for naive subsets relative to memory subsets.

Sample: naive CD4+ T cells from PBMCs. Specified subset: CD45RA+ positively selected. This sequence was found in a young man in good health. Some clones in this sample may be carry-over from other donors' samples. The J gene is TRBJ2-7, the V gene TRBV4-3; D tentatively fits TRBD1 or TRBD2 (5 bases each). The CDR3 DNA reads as TGCGCCAGCAGCCCAGGAGCCGGGACCTTTAGCACCTACGAGCAGTACTTC. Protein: CASSPGAGTFSTYEQYF.